These T cell receptor beta chains were read from a single sample in a study of T cells in Graves' hyperthyroidism and ophthalmopathy. From the multiplex PCR reads, TCRdb called clonotypes with MiXCR, one entry per CDR3 protein. The sample consists of a few hundred thousand distinct CDR3 sequences, 40% to 55% of them appearing once. Sequencing used peripheral blood or thyroid tissue (not recorded which). The source of these receptors is a woman between 18 and 29 years old with Graves' hyperthyroidism. Each CDR3 is given with its conserved first and last residue. D genes are given only for firm matches. Expanded clones are given a class, and other clones once, few, many or no size at all.

TRBJ1-5 | TRBV5-5 | - | - | CASSRWGLGNQPQHF | TGTGCCAGCAGCCGCTGGGGCCTGGGCAATCAGCCCCAGCATTTT
TRBJ1-1 | TRBV7-6 | TRBD1 | many | CASSLTGDYTEAFF | TGTGCCAGCAGCTTAACAGGGGACTACACTGAAGCTTTCTTT
TRBJ2-5 | TRBV15 | - | - | CATSRDPGAGTQYF | TGTGCCACCAGCAGAGATCCAGGGGCAGGGACCCAGTACTTC
TRBJ2-7 | TRBV2 | - | many | CASTRRGVGYEQYF | TGTGCCAGCACCCGCCGCGGGGTTGGCTACGAGCAGTACTTC
TRBJ2-7 | TRBV20-1 | - | - | CSASYGTYEQYF | TGCAGTGCTAGCTATGGGACCTACGAGCAGTACTTC
TRBJ1-3 | TRBV5-1 | - | - | CASSLRQYSGNTIYF | TGCGCCAGCAGCTTGAGACAGTACTCTGGAAACACCATATATTTT
TRBJ2-5 | TRBV9 | - | - | CASSQKGTQYF | TGTGCCAGCAGCCAAAAGGGGACCCAGTACTTC
TRBJ2-3 | TRBV7-3 | TRBD1 | - | CASSSTGMDTQYF | TGTGCCAGCAGCTCGACAGGGATGGATACGCAGTATTTT
TRBJ1-6 | TRBV7-6 | TRBD1 | once | CASSLEQGGRSPLHF | TGTGCCAGCAGCCTAGAACAGGGGGGACGGTCACCCCTCCACTTT
TRBJ2-5 | TRBV7-2 | TRBD2 | - | CASSPAGREGETQYF | TGTGCCAGCAGCCCAGCGGGACGTGAGGGGGAGACCCAGTACTTC
TRBJ1-1 | TRBV3-1 | - | - | CASSQESDTEAFF | TGTGCCAGCAGCCAAGAGAGTGACACTGAAGCTTTCTTT
TRBJ2-7 | TRBV7-2 | - | many | CASGTSPYEQYF | TGTGCCAGCGGGACATCTCCTTACGAGCAGTACTTC
TRBJ1-2 | TRBV7-2 | TRBD1 | few | CASSPISGQGNGYTF | TGTGCCAGCAGCCCGATTTCGGGACAGGGTAATGGCTACACCTTC
TRBJ1-2 | TRBV7-9 | - | few | CASSSPAGARGYTF | TGTGCCAGCAGCTCCCCGGCGGGGGCCAGGGGCTACACCTTC
TRBJ1-2 | TRBV9 | TRBD1 | - | CASSAAGQGKGYTF | TGTGCCAGCAGCGCCGCGGGACAGGGTAAAGGCTACACCTTC
TRBJ1-1 | TRBV19 | TRBD1 | - | CAGKGQGGTEAFF | TGTGCCGGTAAGGGACAGGGGGGTACTGAAGCTTTCTTT